Each of the 5 T cell receptor beta chains below was sequenced from the same sample in a study of CD8+ T cells in alopecia areata. Sequencing used cDNA as its template, made by extracting RNA and reverse transcribing it. Clones were sequenced by immunoSEQ multiplex PCR, and TCRdb holds only the in-frame ones, with some missing. This sample has about 120,000 clones; more than 40% occur once, and the top ten carry around 0.46%. Treatment reported: oral pan-JAK inhibitor, 5-10 mg twice daily. The sequenced sample was CD4+ T cells sorted from blood, obtained at week 4, from a patient treated with tofacitinib. The receptor set was obtained from a human donor with alopecia areata.

The gene calls are TRBV9 and TRBJ1-2; no clear D. The CDR3 length is 15 residues. V was shortened by 4 bases and J by 0 bases, with 13 bases between the two germline ends. Germline V gives CDR1 SGDLS, CDR2 YYNGEE. The CDR3 DNA reads TGTGCCAGCAGCCCGGATGTGGCGTCTAACTATGGCTACACCTTC. Its translation: CASSPDVASNYGYTF.

This clone was recorded a few times. V gene TRBV7-9 combines with J gene TRBJ2-2; weak D call: TRBD2 (6 bases). V lost 11 bases and J 2 bases, leaving 21 bases between the germline ends. Germline assignment: CDR1 SEHNR and CDR2 FQNEAQ (reference sequence). The CDR3 has 16 amino acids. The CDR3 DNA sequence: TGTGCCGCAAAAGGCGTAGGGGAGGTTAACACCGGGGAGCTGTTTTTT. This encodes CAAKGVGEVNTGELFF.

Ten or more counts support this clone. The gene calls are TRBV14 and TRBJ2-1, with 7 bases aligning to TRBD2. V lost 6 bases to trimming and J lost 0 bases; unmatched junction nucleotides: 11. The germline gives CDR1 SGHDN, CDR2 FVKESK. The CDR3 runs to 17 residues. Written as DNA, the CDR3 is TGTGCCAGCAGTCCTGTTAGCGGGCGGAGCTCCTACAATGAGCAGTTCTTC. It encodes CASSPVSGRSSYNEQFF.

A word on this clone: Other DNA sequences from this sample encode an identical CDR3 as well. The chain employs TRBV6-5 and TRBJ1-5; tentatively, D is TRBD1 (5 bases). The germline V gene has CDR1 MNHEY and CDR2 SVGAGI. The CDR3 has 14 residues. Trimming cost V 2 bases and J 3 bases, with 8 bases left between them. In nucleotides, the CDR3 is TGTGCCAGCAGTTACACGGGGCCCAATCAGCCCCAGCATTTT. Translated: CASSYTGPNQPQHF.

The chain joins TRBV2 to TRBJ1-2; D is possibly TRBD1 (6 bases). V was clipped by 9 bases and J by 4 bases, with 15 bases between them. The CDR3 consists of 13 residues. Per the germline V gene, CDR1 is SNHLY and CDR2 is FYNNEI. CDR3 sequence: CASGAGATYGYTF. CDR3 sequence (DNA): TGTGCCAGTGGAGCGGGGGCTACCTATGGCTACACCTTC.